One and the same sample provided the 4 T cell receptor beta chains below, sequenced in a study of post-analysis software for immune sequencing data. Findings of the study overall: Roughly five TRBV segments were significantly more frequent in patients than in controls. TRBV5-6, TRBV5-1 and TRBV20-1 were among these segments.

Their antigens remain unidentified. TCR beta cDNA libraries had unique molecular identifiers. Each CDR3 protein gets one entry after TCRdb re-called the PCR reads with MiXCR. Here the sample spans 750,000 to 950,000 distinct CDR3 sequences, about 50% being singletons. The sample comprised blood. The receptor set was obtained from a girl aged 10-17 years with multiple sclerosis.

A note on this clonotype: At one boundary the junction diverges from the germline segment, which might be a read error. The gene calls are TRBV5-5 and TRBJ2-1; 12 nucleotides match TRBD1. The CDR3 totals 16 residues. The V gene's germline CDR1 is SGHKS and CDR2 YYEKEE (reference sequence). CDR3 region: CASRLGQGAFYNEQFF. The CDR3 DNA follows: TGTGCCAGCAGATTGGGACAGGGGGCTTTCTACAATGAGCAGTTCTTC.

This rearrangement joins TRBV5-1 to TRBJ2-7, with a weak D call TRBD1 (5 bases). CDR3 length: 14 amino acids. Looked up from germline, CDR1 is SGHRS and CDR2 is YFSETQ. V was clipped by 0 bases and J by 3 bases, with 10 bases between them. The CDR3 protein is CASSLATENYEQYF. The CDR3 region has the DNA TGCGCCAGCAGCTTGGCGACAGAGAACTACGAGCAGTACTTC.

The chain couples TRBV2 to TRBJ1-2; D unclear. The CDR3 has 13 amino acids. Between the trimmed V and J ends, which lost 4 bases and 4 bases, there was a span of 10 bases. The V gene's germline CDR1 is SNHLY and CDR2 FYNNEI. CDR3 protein: CASSAQESYGYTF. In DNA, the CDR3 is TGTGCCAGCAGTGCGCAGGAGTCCTATGGCTACACCTTC.

This rearrangement joins TRBV7-2 to TRBJ2-5; 8 bases are shared with TRBD2. The CDR3 covers 13 residues. The J segment lost 1 base and the V segment lost 7 bases, leaving 2 bases of the junction unmatched. The V gene's germline CDR1 is SGHTA and CDR2 FQGNSA. CDR3 bases: TGTGCCAGCACCCGGGGGGGCCAAGAGACCCAGTACTTC. Its protein product is CASTRGGQETQYF.